There are many counts of the clone carrying this TCR beta chain. The antigen remains unidentified. The entry originates in a study of human T cells and chemical hapten exposure. Whole-study findings and limits: PT1 expanded TCR numbers tracked positively with patch test score. Because all patients had alopecia, their immune responses might differ from healthy ones. Those TCRs sitting above 1 in 1000 frequency stayed the same with DPC sensitization.

V was clipped by 4 bases and J by 11 bases, with 8 bases between them. CDR3 length: 11 amino acids. Germline V gene sequence: CDR1 MDHEN, CDR2 SYDVKM. How the authors handled the data: Sample-level TCR yields exhibited a median of about 96,000, with a range of roughly 20,000 to 690,600. TCRdb called the RACE reads again in MiXCR, with one record for every CDR3 protein. None of the V and J calls come from the authors' own analysis; TCRdb made them. Here the sample spans around 34,000 distinct CDR3 sequences, 6% to 7% being singletons. Described time point: patch test 1, 2 weeks after DPC sensitization. Treatment specified: therapeutic diphenylcyclopropenone sensitization with weekly scalp DPC. Total RNA extraction was carried out from unfractionated whole blood.

This chain links TRBV28 with TRBJ2-2; D not resolved. This specimen consisted of whole blood, obtained in connection with sensitization to the hapten diphenylcyclopropenone (DPC). This clonotype was sampled from a woman under 40 with alopecia areata. Some clones in this sample may be carry-over from other donors' samples. CDR3 in DNA: TGTGCCAGCAGTTCCCCGCCCGAGCTGTTTTTT. This translates into CASSSPPELFF.